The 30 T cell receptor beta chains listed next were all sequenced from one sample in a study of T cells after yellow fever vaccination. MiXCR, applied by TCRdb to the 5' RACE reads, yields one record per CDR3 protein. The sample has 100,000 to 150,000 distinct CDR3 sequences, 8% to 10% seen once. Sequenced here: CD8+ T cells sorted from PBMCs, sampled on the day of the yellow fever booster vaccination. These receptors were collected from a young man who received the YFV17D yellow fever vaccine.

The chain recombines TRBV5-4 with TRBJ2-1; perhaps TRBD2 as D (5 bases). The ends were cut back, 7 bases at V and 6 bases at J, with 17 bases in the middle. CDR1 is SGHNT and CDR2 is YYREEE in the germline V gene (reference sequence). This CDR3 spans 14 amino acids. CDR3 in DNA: TGTGCCAGCCTGAGACACGGGAAATCCAATGAGCAGTTCTTC. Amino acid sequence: CASLRHGKSNEQFF.

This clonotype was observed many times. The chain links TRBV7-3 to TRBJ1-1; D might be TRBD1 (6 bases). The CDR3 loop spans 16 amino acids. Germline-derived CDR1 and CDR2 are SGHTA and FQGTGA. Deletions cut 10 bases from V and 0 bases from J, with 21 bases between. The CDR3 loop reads CAIMNRELTMNTEAFF. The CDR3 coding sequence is TGTGCCATCATGAACAGGGAACTGACCATGAACACTGAAGCTTTCTTT. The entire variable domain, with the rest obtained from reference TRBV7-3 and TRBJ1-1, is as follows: GAGVSQTPSNKVTEKGKYVELRCDPISGHTALYWYRQSLGQGPEFLIYFQGTGAADDSGLPNDRFFAVRPEGSVSTLKIQRTERGDSAVYLCAIMNRELTMNTEAFFGQGTRLTVV.

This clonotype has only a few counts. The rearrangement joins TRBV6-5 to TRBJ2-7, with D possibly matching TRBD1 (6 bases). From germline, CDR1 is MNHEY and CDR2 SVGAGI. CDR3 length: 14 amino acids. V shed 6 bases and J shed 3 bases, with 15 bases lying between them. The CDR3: CASSGQIFGYEQYF. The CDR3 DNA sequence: TGTGCCAGCAGCGGACAGATCTTTGGCTACGAGCAGTACTTC.

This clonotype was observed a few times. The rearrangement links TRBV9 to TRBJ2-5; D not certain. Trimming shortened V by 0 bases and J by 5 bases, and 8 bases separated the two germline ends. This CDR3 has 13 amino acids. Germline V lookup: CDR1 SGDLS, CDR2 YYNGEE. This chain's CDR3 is CASSVVTGETQYF. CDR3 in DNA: TGTGCCAGCAGCGTAGTAACTGGGGAGACCCAGTACTTC.

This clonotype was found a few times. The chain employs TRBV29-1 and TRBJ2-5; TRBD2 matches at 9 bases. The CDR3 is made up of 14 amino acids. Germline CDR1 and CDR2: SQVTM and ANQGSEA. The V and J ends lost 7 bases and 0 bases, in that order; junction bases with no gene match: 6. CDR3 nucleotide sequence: TGCAGCGCCGAGCTAGCGGGGAACCAAGAGACCCAGTACTTC. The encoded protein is CSAELAGNQETQYF.

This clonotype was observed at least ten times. In DNA, the CDR3 is TGTGCCAGCAGGACGGACGGTAGTCAAGAGACCCAGTACTTC. This translates into CASRTDGSQETQYF. This rearrangement joins TRBV27 to TRBJ2-5; no clear D gene. CDR1 and CDR2 from the germline V gene are MNHEY and SMNVEV (reference sequence). The CDR3 has 14 residues. The V and J ends lost 6 bases and 2 bases respectively, with 13 bases between them.

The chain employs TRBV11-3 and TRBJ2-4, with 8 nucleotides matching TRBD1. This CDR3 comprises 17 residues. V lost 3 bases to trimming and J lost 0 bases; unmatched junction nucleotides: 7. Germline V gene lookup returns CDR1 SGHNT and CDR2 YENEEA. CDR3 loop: CASSFGTGRVAKNIQYF. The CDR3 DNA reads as TGTGCCAGCAGCTTCGGGACAGGCCGGGTAGCCAAAAACATTCAGTACTTC.

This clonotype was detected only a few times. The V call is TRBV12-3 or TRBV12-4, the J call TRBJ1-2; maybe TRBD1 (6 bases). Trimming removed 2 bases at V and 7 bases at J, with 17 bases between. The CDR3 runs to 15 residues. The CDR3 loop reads CASSLIATGAGGYTF. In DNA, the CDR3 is TGTGCCAGCAGTTTAATAGCGACAGGAGCGGGTGGCTACACCTTC.

CDR3 protein: CASSLEGGRTGELFF. The CDR3 nucleotides read TGTGCCAGCAGCTTAGAGGGGGGGCGCACCGGGGAGCTGTTTTTT. The rearrangement joins TRBV13 to TRBJ2-2, with D perhaps matching TRBD2 (7 bases). The V end lost 1 base, the J end lost 4 bases, and 10 bases lay between the germline ends. This CDR3 region has 15 residues. The germline CDR1 and CDR2 sequences are PRHDT and FYEKMQ (reference sequence).

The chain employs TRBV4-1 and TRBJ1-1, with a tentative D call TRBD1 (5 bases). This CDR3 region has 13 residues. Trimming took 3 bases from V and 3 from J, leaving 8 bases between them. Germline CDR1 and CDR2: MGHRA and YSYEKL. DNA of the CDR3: TGCGCCAGCAGCCAGTTCAGGGACACTGAAGCTTTCTTT. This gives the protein CASSQFRDTEAFF.

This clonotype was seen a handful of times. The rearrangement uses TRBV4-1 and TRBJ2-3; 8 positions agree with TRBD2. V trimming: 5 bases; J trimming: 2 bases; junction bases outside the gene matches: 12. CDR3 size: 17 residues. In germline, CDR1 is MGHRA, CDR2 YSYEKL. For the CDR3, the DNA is TGCGCCAGCAGCAAAAGTAGCGGGGTTGGGCCCACAGATACGCAGTATTTT. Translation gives CASSKSSGVGPTDTQYF.

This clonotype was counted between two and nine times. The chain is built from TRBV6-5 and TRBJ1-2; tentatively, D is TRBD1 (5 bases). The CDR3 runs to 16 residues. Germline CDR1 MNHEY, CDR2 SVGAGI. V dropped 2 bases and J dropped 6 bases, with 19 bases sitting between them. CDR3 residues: CASSYTGGRGVDGYTF. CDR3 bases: TGTGCCAGCAGTTACACAGGAGGACGGGGTGTAGATGGCTACACCTTC.

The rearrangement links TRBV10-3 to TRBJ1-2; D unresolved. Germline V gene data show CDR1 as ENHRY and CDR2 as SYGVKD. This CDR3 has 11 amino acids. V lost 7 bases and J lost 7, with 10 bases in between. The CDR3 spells CAIKREAGYTF. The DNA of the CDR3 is TGTGCCATCAAGAGGGAAGCTGGCTACACCTTC.

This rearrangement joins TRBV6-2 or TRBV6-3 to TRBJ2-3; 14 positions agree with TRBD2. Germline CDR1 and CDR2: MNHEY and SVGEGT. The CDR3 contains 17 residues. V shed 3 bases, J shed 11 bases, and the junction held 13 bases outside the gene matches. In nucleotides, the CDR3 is TGTGCCAGCAGTTATACCCCGACTAGCGGGGGGGCGGGAAGGCAGTATTTT. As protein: CASSYTPTSGGAGRQYF.

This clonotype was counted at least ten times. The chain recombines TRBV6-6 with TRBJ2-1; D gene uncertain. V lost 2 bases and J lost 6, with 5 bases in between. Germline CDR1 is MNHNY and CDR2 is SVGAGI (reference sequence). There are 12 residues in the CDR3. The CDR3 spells CASSYVLNEQFF. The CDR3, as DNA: TGTGCCAGCAGTTACGTGCTCAATGAGCAGTTCTTC.

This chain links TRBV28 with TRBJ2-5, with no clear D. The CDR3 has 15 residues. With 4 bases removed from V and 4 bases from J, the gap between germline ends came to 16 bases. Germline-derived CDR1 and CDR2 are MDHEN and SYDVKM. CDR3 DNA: TGTGCCAGCAGTTCTGTCACGGGTATCGGAGAGACCCAGTACTTC. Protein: CASSSVTGIGETQYF.

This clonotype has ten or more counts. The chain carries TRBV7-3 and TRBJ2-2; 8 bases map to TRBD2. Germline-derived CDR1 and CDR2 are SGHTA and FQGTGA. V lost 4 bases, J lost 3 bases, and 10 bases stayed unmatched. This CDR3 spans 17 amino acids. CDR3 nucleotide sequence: TGTGCCAGCAGCTCCCATTCTATTAGCGGGGACACCGGGGAGCTGTTTTTT. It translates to CASSSHSISGDTGELFF.

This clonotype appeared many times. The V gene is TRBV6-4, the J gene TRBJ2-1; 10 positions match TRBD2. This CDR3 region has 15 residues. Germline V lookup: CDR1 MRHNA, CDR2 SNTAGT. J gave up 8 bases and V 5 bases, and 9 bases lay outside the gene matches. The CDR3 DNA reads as TGTGCCAGCAGTAAAAGCGGGGGGGCAATGGATGAGCAGTTCTTC. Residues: CASSKSGGAMDEQFF.

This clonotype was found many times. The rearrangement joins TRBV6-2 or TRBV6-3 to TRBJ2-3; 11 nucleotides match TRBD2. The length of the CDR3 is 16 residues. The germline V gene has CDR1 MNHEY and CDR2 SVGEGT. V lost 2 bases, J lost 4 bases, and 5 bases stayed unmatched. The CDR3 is CASSYVTSGESDTQYF. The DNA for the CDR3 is TGTGCCAGCAGTTACGTGACTAGCGGGGAGTCAGATACGCAGTATTTT.

CDR3 amino acids: CSAMTPGMNTGELFF. The DNA of the CDR3 is TGCAGCGCCATGACTCCAGGAATGAACACCGGGGAGCTGTTTTTT. The V call is TRBV29-1, the J call TRBJ2-2, with D unclear. Germline V lookup: CDR1 SQVTM, CDR2 ANQGSEA. Trimming left V 7 bases short and J 1 base short, with 16 bases between. The CDR3 runs to 15 residues.

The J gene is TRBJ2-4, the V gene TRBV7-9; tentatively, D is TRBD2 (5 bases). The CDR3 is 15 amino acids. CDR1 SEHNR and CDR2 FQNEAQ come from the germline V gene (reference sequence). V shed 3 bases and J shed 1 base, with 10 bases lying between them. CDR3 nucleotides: TGTGCCAGCAGCTTCGGGGATTGGGCCAAAAACATTCAGTACTTC. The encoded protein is CASSFGDWAKNIQYF.

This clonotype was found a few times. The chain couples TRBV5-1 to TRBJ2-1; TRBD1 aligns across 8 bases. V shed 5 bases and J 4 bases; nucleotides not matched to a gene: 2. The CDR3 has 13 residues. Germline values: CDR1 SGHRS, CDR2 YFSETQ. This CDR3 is CASSYRGYNEQFF. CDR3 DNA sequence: TGCGCCAGCAGTTACAGGGGGTACAATGAGCAGTTCTTC.

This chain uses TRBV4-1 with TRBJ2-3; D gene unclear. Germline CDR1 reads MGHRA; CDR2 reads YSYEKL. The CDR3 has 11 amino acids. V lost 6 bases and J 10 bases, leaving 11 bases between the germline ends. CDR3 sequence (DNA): TGCGCCAGCAGATCCTACGAAGCGCAGTATTTT. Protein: CASRSYEAQYF.

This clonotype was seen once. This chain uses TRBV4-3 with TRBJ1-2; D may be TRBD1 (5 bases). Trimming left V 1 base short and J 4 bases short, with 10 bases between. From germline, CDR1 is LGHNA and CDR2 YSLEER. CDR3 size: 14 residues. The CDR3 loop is CASSQGYQGYGYTF. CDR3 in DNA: TGCGCCAGCAGCCAAGGGTATCAGGGCTATGGCTACACCTTC.

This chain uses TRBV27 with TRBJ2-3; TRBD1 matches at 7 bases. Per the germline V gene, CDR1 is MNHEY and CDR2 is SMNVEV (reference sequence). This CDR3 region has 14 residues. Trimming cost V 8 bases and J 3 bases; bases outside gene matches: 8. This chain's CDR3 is CASSPYRGTDTQYF. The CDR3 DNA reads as TGTGCCAGCTCCCCTTACAGGGGAACAGATACGCAGTATTTT.

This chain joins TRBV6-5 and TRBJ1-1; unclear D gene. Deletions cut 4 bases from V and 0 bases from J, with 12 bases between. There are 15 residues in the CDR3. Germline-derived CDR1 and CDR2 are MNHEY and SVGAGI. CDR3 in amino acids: CASSLVRRMNTEAFF. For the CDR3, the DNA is TGTGCCAGCAGTTTGGTACGGAGAATGAACACTGAAGCTTTCTTT.

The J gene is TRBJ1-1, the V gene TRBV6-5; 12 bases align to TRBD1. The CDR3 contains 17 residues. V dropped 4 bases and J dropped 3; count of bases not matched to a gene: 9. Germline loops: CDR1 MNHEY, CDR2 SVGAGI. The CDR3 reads CASSLEGTGGFYTEAFF. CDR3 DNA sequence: TGTGCCAGCAGTTTGGAGGGGACAGGGGGCTTCTACACTGAAGCTTTCTTT.

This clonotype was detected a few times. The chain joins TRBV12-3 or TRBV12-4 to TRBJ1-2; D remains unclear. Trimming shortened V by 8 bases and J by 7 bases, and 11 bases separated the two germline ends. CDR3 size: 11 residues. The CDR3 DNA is TGTGCCAGCGCCCGGGGATTTGGCTACACCTTC. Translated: CASARGFGYTF.

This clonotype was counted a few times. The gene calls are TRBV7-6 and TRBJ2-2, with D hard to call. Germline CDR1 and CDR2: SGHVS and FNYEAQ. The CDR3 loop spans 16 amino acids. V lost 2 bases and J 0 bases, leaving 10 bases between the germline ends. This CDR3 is CASSLYSSTNTGELFF. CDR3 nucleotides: TGTGCCAGCAGCTTATACAGCAGCACGAACACCGGGGAGCTGTTTTTT.

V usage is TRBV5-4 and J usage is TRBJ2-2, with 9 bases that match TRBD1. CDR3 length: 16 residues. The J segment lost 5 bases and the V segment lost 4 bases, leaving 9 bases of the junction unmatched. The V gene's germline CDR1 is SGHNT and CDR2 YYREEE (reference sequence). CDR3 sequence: CASSVAGQGYTGELFF. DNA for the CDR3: TGTGCCAGCAGCGTGGCAGGACAGGGGTATACCGGGGAGCTGTTTTTT.